These 15 T cell receptor beta chains were sequenced from one sample in a study of T cell clusters in autoimmune cytopenias (dated by TCRdb to about 2019). For each sample, TRB amplification used approximately 260 ng of peripheral blood genomic DNA, equal to around 34,000 genome equivalents. The sequencer listed for this sample is Illumina MiSeq. TRB rearrangements were amplified by multiplex PCR using a touch-down protocol with TRB-A and TRB-B primer pools mixed in one tube. TCRdb reprocessed the reads and provides one entry for every CDR3 protein sequence; no DNA is given. The table kept for this sample lists about 4,100 distinct CDR3 sequences. Under 15% of the sample goes to the ten largest clones. The same sample was also used in a study of T cell repertoires in aging, cancer and after chemotherapy.

Sequenced material: peripheral blood. The source is a human donor in good health.

This clonotype is medium-sized by frequency. CDR3 protein: CAWSEDGLGYGYTF. This chain joins TRBV30 and TRBJ1-2. The CDR3 runs to 14 residues. Germline V gene data show CDR1 as GTSNPN and CDR2 as SVGIG (reference sequence). Using reference TRBV30 and TRBJ1-2 for the parts outside the CDR3, the full variable domain is SQTIHQWPATLVQPVGSPLSLECTVEGTSNPNLYWYRQAAGRGLQLLFYSVGIGQISSEVPQNLSASRPQDRQFILSSKKLLLSDSGFYLCAWSEDGLGYGYTFGSGTRLTVV.

J is TRBJ2-1 and V is TRBV11-2; TCRdb gives TRBD2 as the D gene, but with no DNA this cannot be confirmed. Germline V lookup: CDR1 SGHAT, CDR2 FQNNGV. The CDR3 spans 17 residues. The CDR3: CASSLRTSGGARDEQFF.

The V gene is TRBV20-1, the J gene TRBJ2-3. The CDR3 runs to 12 residues. Looked up from germline, CDR1 is DFQATT and CDR2 is SNEGSKA (reference sequence). The CDR3 region is CSARTSTDTQYF.

This clonotype registers medium-sized by frequency. The rearrangement joins TRBV12-3 or TRBV12-4 to TRBJ2-5; TCRdb names TRBD2, which stays unverified in the absence of DNA. The CDR3 contains 16 residues. The CDR3 is CASSRGLAGGEETQYF.

The chain links TRBV12-3 or TRBV12-4 to TRBJ1-2. CDR3 length: 11 amino acids. CDR3 protein: CASSSTRGYTF.

Its frequency marks this clonotype as medium-sized. The chain uses TRBV6-6 and TRBJ2-5; TCRdb outputs TRBD1, but without DNA this stays unchecked. CDR1 is MNHNY and CDR2 is SVGAGI in the germline V gene (reference sequence). There are 13 residues in the CDR3. The CDR3 is CASSGTEQETQYF.

This chain connects TRBV24-1 to TRBJ2-7. Per germline, CDR1 KGHDR and CDR2 SFDVKD. The CDR3 runs 14 residues. CDR3 in amino acids: CATSDLDSSYEQYF.

Measured by frequency, this clonotype is medium-sized. J is TRBJ1-5 and V is TRBV6-5. The CDR3 contains 13 residues. Germline CDR1 is MNHEY and CDR2 is SVGAGI. The CDR3 region is CATSPSPNQPQHF.

The chain couples TRBV5-1 to TRBJ2-7; as DNA is missing, the TRBD1 call by TCRdb cannot be tested. From germline, CDR1 is SGHRS and CDR2 YFSETQ. This CDR3 region has 15 residues. CDR3: CASSLEGVSFDEQYF.

The rearrangement uses TRBV19 and TRBJ2-7; absent DNA, TCRdb's TRBD1 call cannot be checked. Germline V gene lookup returns CDR1 LNHDA and CDR2 SQIVND (reference sequence). The length of the CDR3 is 16 residues. The chain's CDR3 is CASGTPGTGSSYEQYF.

Considering frequency, this clonotype is medium-sized. The chain joins TRBV6-5 to TRBJ1-2. Germline CDR1 reads MNHEY; CDR2 reads SVGAGI. This CDR3 comprises 13 residues. The CDR3 region is CASSYGGQDGYTF.

The rearrangement joins TRBV11-2 to TRBJ2-7; TCRdb names TRBD2, which stays unverified in the absence of DNA. CDR1 and CDR2 from the germline V gene are SGHAT and FQNNGV. The CDR3 sequence is 14 residues long. CDR3 loop: CASSLAAGIYEQYF.

This chain joins TRBV10-3 and TRBJ1-5; the TCRdb D gene call, TRBD1, has no DNA to confirm it. Germline assignment: CDR1 ENHRY and CDR2 SYGVKD. The CDR3 runs to 12 residues. CDR3 region: CATGPSNQPQHF.

Its frequency marks this clonotype as medium-sized. This rearrangement joins TRBV6-1 to TRBJ1-5. Germline V gives CDR1 MNHNS, CDR2 SASEGT. The CDR3 sequence is 15 residues long. The chain's CDR3 is CASSEAQGTDQPQHF.

This clonotype is called medium-sized based on its frequency. The chain recombines TRBV19 with TRBJ1-2; there is no DNA to check the TCRdb D call of TRBD1. The CDR3 runs to 14 residues. Germline CDR1 is LNHDA and CDR2 is SQIVND (reference sequence). The CDR3 here is CASSLRDRGYGYTF.